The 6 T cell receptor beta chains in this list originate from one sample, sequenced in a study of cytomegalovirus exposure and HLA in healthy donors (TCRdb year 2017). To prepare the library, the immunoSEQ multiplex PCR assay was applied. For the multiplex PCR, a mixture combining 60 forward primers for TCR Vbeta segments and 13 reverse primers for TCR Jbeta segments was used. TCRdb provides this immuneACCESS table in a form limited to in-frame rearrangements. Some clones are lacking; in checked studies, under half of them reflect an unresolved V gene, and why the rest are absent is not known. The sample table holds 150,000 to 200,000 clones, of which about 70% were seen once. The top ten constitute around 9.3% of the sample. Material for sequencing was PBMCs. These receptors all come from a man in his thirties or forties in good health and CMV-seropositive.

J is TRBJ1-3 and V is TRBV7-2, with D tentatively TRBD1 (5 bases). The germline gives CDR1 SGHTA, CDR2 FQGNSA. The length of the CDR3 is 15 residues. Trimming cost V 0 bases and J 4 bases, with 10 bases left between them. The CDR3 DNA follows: TGTGCCAGCAGCTTAGCGTCAGGGCTCGGAAACACCATATATTTT. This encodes CASSLASGLGNTIYF.

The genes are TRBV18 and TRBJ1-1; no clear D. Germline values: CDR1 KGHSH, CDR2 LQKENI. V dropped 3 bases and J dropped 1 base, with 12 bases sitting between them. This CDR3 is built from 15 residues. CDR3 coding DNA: TGTGCCAGCTCACCGAGACTCAAGGAGAACACTGAAGCTTTCTTT. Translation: CASSPRLKENTEAFF.

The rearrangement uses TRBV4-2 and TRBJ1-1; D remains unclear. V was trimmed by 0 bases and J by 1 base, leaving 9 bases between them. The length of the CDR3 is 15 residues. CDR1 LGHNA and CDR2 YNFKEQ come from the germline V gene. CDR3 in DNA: TGTGCCAGCAGCCAAGAAGGACTCCAGAACACTGAAGCTTTCTTT. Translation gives CASSQEGLQNTEAFF.

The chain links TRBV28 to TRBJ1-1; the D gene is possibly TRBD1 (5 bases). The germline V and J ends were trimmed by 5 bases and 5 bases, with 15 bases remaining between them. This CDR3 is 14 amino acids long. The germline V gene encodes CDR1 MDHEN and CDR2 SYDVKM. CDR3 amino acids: CASSRGGGGTEAFF. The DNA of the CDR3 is TGTGCCAGCAGTCGGGGCGGGGGAGGAACTGAAGCTTTCTTT. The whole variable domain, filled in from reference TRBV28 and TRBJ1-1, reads DVKVTQSSRYLVKRTGEKVFLECVQDMDHENMFWYRQDPGLGLRLIYFSYDVKMKEKGDIPEGYSVSREKKERFSLILESASTNQTSMYLCASSRGGGGTEAFFGQGTRLTVV.

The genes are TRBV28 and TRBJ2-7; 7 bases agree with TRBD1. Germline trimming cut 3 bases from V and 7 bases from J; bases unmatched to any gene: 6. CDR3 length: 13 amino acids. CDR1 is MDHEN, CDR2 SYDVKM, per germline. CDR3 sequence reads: CASSLGQMLEQYF. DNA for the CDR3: TGTGCCAGCAGTTTGGGACAGATGTTAGAGCAGTACTTC.

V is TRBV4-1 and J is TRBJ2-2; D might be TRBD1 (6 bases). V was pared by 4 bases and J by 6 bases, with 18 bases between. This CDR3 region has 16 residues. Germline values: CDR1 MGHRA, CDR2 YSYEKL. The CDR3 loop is CASSLEGHTASGELFF. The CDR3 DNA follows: TGCGCCAGCAGCCTCGAGGGACATACGGCTTCCGGGGAGCTGTTTTTT.